This T cell receptor (beta chain) was found in a study of shared clonotypes between healthy human individuals. Overall study findings and caveats: Generally, naive subsets (rather than memory subsets) showed larger estimated richness.

In the sorted-subset replicate PCRs, 200 ng DNA, 25,000 to 35,000 T cell genomes, was used. Libraries were prepared by immunoSEQ multiplex PCR; TCRdb keeps only in-frame clonotypes and omits some of them. The sample has 950,000 to 1,200,000 clones, 70% to 85% seen once. Ten or more counts support this clone. Its specificity is unknown. The study separated CD4+ cells into CD45RA+ naive and CD45RA-negative memory subsets. There are 14 residues in the CDR3. The V and J ends lost 6 bases and 2 bases respectively, with 14 bases between them. CDR1 SGHRS and CDR2 YFSETQ come from the germline V gene. The genes are TRBV5-1 and TRBJ2-5, with D perhaps matching TRBD1 (6 bases). This sequence was found in a young man in good health. Some clones in this sample may be carry-over from other donors' samples. Sequenced sample: memory CD4+ T cells from PBMCs. Subset in this sample: CD45RA-negative fraction. CDR3: CASKSLRGQETQYF. The CDR3 bases are TGCGCCAGCAAGAGCTTAAGGGGGCAAGAGACCCAGTACTTC.